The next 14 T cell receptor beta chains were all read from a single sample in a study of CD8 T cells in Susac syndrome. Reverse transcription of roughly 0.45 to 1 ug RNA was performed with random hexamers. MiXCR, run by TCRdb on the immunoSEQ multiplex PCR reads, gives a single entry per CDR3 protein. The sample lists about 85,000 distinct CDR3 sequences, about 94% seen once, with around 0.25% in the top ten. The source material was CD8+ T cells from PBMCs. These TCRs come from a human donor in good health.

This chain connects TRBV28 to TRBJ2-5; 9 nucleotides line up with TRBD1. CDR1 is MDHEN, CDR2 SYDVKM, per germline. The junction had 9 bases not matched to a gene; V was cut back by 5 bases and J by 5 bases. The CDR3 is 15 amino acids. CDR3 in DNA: TGTGCCAGCAGTCCTAGGACAGGGGAAACGGAGACCCAGTACTTC. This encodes CASSPRTGETETQYF.

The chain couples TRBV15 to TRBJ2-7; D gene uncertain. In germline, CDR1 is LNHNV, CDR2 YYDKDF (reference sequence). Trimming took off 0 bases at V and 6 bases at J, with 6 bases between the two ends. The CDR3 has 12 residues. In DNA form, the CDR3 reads TGTGCCACCAGCAGAGATTCTGTCGAGCAGTACTTC. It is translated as CATSRDSVEQYF.

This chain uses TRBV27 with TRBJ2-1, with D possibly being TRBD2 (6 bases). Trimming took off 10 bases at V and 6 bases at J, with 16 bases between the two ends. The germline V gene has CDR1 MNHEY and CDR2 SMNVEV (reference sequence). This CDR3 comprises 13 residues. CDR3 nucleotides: TGTGCCACCTCTTTGACTAGTACCAATGAGCAGTTCTTC. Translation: CATSLTSTNEQFF.

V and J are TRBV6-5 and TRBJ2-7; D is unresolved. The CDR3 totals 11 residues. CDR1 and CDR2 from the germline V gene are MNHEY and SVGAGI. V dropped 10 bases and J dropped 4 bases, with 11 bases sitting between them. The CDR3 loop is CATSMGYEQYF. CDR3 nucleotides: TGTGCCACTTCGATGGGATACGAGCAGTACTTC.

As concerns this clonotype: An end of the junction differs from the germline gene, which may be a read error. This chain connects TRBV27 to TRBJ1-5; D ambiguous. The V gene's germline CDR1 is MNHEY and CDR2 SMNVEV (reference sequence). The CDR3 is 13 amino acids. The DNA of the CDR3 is TGTGCCAGCAGTTTCGGCCGAGATCAGCCCCAGCTTTTT. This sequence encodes CASSFGRDQPQLF.

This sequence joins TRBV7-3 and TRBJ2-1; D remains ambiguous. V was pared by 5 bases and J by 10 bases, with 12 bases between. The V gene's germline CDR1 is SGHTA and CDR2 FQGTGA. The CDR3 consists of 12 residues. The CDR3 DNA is TGTGCCAGCAGCCCGAATCAGCTCGAGCAGTTCTTC. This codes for CASSPNQLEQFF.

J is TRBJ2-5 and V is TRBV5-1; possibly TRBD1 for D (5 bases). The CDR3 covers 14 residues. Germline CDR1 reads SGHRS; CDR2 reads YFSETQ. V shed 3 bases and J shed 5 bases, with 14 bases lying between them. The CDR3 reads CASSSDTLGETQYF. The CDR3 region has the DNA TGCGCCAGCAGCTCGGACACCCTAGGGGAGACCCAGTACTTC.

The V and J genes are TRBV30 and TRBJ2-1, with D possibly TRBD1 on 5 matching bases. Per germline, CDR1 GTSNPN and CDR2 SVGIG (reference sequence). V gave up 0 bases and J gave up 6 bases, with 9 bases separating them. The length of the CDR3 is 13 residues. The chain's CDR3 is CAWSVGRVNEQFF. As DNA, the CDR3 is TGTGCCTGGAGTGTAGGCAGGGTCAATGAGCAGTTCTTC.

CDR3 loop: CASSILAGVNEQFF. The CDR3 region has the DNA TGTGCCAGCAGCATCCTAGCGGGGGTAAATGAGCAGTTCTTC. This rearrangement joins TRBV27 to TRBJ2-1; 10 bases line up with TRBD2. The germline CDR1 and CDR2 sequences are MNHEY and SMNVEV (reference sequence). J gave up 7 bases and V 6 bases, and 6 bases lay outside the gene matches. The CDR3 has 14 residues.

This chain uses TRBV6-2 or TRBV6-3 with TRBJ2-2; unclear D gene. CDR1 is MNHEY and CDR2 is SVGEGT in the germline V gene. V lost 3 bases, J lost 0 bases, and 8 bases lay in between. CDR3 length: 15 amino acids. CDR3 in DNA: TGTGCCAGCAGTTATGGCAGGACGAACACCGGGGAGCTGTTTTTT. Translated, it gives CASSYGRTNTGELFF.

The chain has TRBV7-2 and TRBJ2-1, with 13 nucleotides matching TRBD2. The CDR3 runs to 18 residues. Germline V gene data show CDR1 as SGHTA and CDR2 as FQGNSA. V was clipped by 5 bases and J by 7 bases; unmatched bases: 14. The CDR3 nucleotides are TGTGCCAGCAGCCCACCGGGGACTAGCGGGACCCGCGGGAATGAGCAGTTCTTC. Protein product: CASSPPGTSGTRGNEQFF.

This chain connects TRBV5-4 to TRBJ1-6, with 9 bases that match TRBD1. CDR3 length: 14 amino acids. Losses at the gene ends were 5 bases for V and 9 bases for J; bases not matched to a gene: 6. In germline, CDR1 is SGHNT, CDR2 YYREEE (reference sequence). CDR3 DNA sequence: TGTGCCAGCAGTACCCGACAGGGGGGTTCACCCCTCCACTTT. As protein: CASSTRQGGSPLHF. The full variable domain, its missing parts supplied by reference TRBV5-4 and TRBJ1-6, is ETGVTQSPTHLIKTRGQQVTLRCSSQSGHNTVSWYQQALGQGPQFIFQYYREEENGRGNFPPRFSGLQFPNYSSELNVNALELDDSALYLCASSTRQGGSPLHFGNGTRLTVT.

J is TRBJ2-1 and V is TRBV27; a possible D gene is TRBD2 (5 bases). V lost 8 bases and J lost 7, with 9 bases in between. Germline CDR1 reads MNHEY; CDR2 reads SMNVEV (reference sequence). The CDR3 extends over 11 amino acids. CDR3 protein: CASYRGNEQFF. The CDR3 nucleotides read TGTGCCAGCTACCGCGGGAATGAGCAGTTCTTC.

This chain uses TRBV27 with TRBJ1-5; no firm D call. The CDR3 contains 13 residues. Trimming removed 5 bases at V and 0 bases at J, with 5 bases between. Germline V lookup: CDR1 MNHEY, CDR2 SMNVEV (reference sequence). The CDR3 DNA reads TGTGCCAGCAGTACCAATAGCAATCAGCCCCAGCATTTT. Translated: CASSTNSNQPQHF.